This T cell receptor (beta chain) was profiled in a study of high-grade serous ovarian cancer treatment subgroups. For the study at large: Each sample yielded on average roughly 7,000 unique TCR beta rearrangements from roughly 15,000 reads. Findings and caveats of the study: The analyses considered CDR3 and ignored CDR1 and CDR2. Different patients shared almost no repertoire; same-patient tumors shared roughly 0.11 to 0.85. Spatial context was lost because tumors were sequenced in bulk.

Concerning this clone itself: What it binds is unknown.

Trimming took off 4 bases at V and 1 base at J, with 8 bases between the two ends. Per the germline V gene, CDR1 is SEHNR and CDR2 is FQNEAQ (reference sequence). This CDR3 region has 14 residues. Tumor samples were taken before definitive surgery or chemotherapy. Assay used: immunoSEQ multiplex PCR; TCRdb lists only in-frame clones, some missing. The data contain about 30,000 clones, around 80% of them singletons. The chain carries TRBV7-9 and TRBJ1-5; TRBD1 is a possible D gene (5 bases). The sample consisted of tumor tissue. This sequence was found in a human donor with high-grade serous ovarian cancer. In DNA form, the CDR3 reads TGTGCCAGCAGCTCTAGGGACAGCAATCAGCCCCAGCATTTT. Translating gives CASSSRDSNQPQHF.